The 27 T cell receptor beta chains in this list originate from one sample, sequenced in a study of blood T cell repertoires in COVID-19. The repertoire was sequenced with immunoSEQ multiplex PCR; TCRdb's copy has only in-frame clones and lacks some. The sample lists some 240,000 clones, approximately 83% seen once, with 3.3% in the top ten. Sequenced input: PBMCs or T cells enriched from blood (not recorded which). The source is a woman aged 35 to 49 with acute COVID-19.

The chain employs TRBV27 and TRBJ2-3; TRBD2 matches 9 bases. Germline V CDR1 and CDR2: MNHEY, SMNVEV (reference sequence). Trimming removed 3 bases from V and 2 bases from J; junction bases left unmatched: 9. This CDR3 has 17 amino acids. CDR3: CASSLLGTSRHTDTQYF. CDR3 coding DNA: TGTGCCAGCAGTTTGCTAGGGACTAGCCGACACACAGATACGCAGTATTTT.

The chain combines TRBV7-9 with TRBJ2-2; 7 nucleotides line up with TRBD1. V lost 5 bases to trimming and J lost 11 bases; unmatched junction nucleotides: 5. Germline assignment: CDR1 SEHNR and CDR2 FQNEAQ (reference sequence). The CDR3 is 12 amino acids. The CDR3 loop is CASSGQALELFF. The CDR3 DNA reads TGTGCCAGCAGCGGACAGGCTCTCGAGCTGTTTTTT.

This clone was seen more than once but under ten times. The chain carries TRBV7-8 and TRBJ1-2; 10 nucleotides line up with TRBD1. The CDR3 has 15 amino acids. Per the germline V gene, CDR1 is SGHVS and CDR2 is FQNEAQ. V shed 3 bases and J 3 bases; nucleotides not matched to a gene: 4. The CDR3 here is CASSFDRGRDYGYTF. The DNA of the CDR3 is TGTGCCAGCAGCTTCGACAGGGGGCGGGACTATGGCTACACCTTC.

The chain has TRBV2 and TRBJ2-5; a weak D match, TRBD2 (6 bases). Germline CDR1 reads SNHLY; CDR2 reads FYNNEI. CDR3 length: 14 residues. Trimming removed 7 bases from V and 3 bases from J, with 15 bases in between. This CDR3 reads CASIAEASKETQYF. DNA for the CDR3: TGTGCCAGCATAGCGGAGGCAAGCAAAGAGACCCAGTACTTC. Full variable domain (remainder filled in from reference TRBV2 and TRBJ2-5): EPEVTQTPSHQVTQMGQEVILRCVPISNHLYFYWYRQILGQKVEFLVSFYNNEISEKSEIFDDQFSVERPDGSNFTLKIRSTKLEDSAMYFCASIAEASKETQYFGPGTRLLVL.

The chain couples TRBV2 to TRBJ2-1, with D unresolved. Germline V gene lookup returns CDR1 SNHLY and CDR2 FYNNEI. The CDR3 runs to 10 residues. Trimming took off 3 bases at V and 8 bases at J, with 2 bases between the two ends. The CDR3 is CASSDDEQFF. Here the CDR3 DNA reads TGTGCCAGCAGTGACGATGAGCAGTTCTTC.

A note on this clone: An end of the junction differs from the germline gene, which may be a read error. The chain links TRBV7-7 to TRBJ2-3; no definite D call. The CDR3 length is 15 residues. CDR1 SSHAT and CDR2 FNYEAQ come from the germline V gene (reference sequence). This CDR3 is CASSLEYARIDTQYF. The CDR3 nucleotides are TGTGCTAGCAGCTTAGAGTATGCGAGAATAGATACGCAGTATTTT.

The chain employs TRBV30 and TRBJ1-1; D is ambiguous. The germline gives CDR1 GTSNPN, CDR2 SVGIG (reference sequence). The CDR3 has 13 residues. Trimming shortened V by 4 bases and J by 0 bases, and 9 bases separated the two germline ends. CDR3 DNA sequence: TGTGCCTGGACCAAGAGCATGAACACTGAAGCTTTCTTT. It yields the protein CAWTKSMNTEAFF.

CDR3 bases: TGTGCCAGCATATCGCTTACTGACAGACCGAACACTGAAGCTTTCTTT. This sequence encodes CASISLTDRPNTEAFF. The chain combines TRBV2 with TRBJ1-1, with TRBD1 as a possible D gene (5 bases). With 7 bases removed from V and 1 base from J, the gap between germline ends came to 19 bases. Germline CDR1 SNHLY, CDR2 FYNNEI. The CDR3 consists of 16 residues.

The CDR3 spells CATSRAGAGGTQYF. The DNA of the CDR3 is TGTGCCACCAGCAGAGCAGGGGCGGGTGGGACCCAGTACTTC. The V gene is TRBV15, the J gene TRBJ2-5; maybe TRBD1 (6 bases). From germline, CDR1 is LNHNV and CDR2 YYDKDF (reference sequence). Trimming stripped 1 base from V and 7 bases from J, with 13 bases between. The CDR3 covers 14 residues.

V gene TRBV2 combines with J gene TRBJ2-7; 8 nucleotides match TRBD2. CDR1 is SNHLY, CDR2 FYNNEI, per germline. The trim removed 8 bases at V and 0 bases at J, leaving 6 bases unmatched. The length of the CDR3 is 14 residues. CDR3 sequence: CASPGGGSSYEQYF. The CDR3, as DNA: TGTGCCAGCCCCGGGGGGGGAAGCTCCTACGAGCAGTACTTC.

The chain combines TRBV6-5 with TRBJ1-1; 9 nucleotides line up with TRBD1. The germline V gene has CDR1 MNHEY and CDR2 SVGAGI. The CDR3 extends over 14 amino acids. Trimming at V came to 5 bases and at J to 11 bases, leaving 12 bases not matched to a gene. The DNA of the CDR3 is TGTGCCAGCAGTCGAATACAGGGGGCAAGCGCGGCTTTCTTT. This sequence encodes CASSRIQGASAAFF.

This chain links TRBV4-1 with TRBJ2-1; 16 positions match TRBD2. The germline V gene has CDR1 MGHRA and CDR2 YSYEKL. The CDR3 totals 17 residues. V dropped 2 bases and J dropped 6; count of bases not matched to a gene: 4. As DNA, the CDR3 is TGCGCCAGCAGCCAACCGGGACTAGCGGGAGGGCCCAATGAGCAGTTCTTC. It codes for CASSQPGLAGGPNEQFF.

This chain connects TRBV28 to TRBJ2-7; 9 nucleotides agree with TRBD1. Trimming cost V 5 bases and J 5 bases; bases outside gene matches: 4. This CDR3 is 13 amino acids long. The V gene's germline CDR1 is MDHEN and CDR2 SYDVKM. The CDR3 loop is CASSPGQGNEQYF. CDR3 DNA sequence: TGTGCCAGCAGTCCGGGACAGGGAAACGAGCAGTACTTC.

This chain connects TRBV3-1 (or the pseudogene TRBV3-2) to TRBJ2-5; 9 bases map to TRBD2. CDR1 and CDR2 (germline): LGHDT, YNNKEL (reference sequence). The V and J ends lost 4 bases and 4 bases, in that order; junction bases with no gene match: 7. The CDR3 totals 15 residues. This chain's CDR3 is CASSPGLAGLETQYF. The DNA of the CDR3 is TGTGCCAGCAGCCCGGGGCTAGCGGGATTAGAGACCCAGTACTTC.

The chain links TRBV5-1 to TRBJ1-1; TRBD1 agrees at 7 bases. Germline CDR1 reads SGHRS; CDR2 reads YFSETQ. J gave up 1 base and V 1 base, and 4 bases lay outside the gene matches. This CDR3 comprises 15 residues. The CDR3: CASSLIPGGNTEAFF. The CDR3, as DNA: TGCGCCAGCAGCTTGATTCCAGGGGGGAACACTGAAGCTTTCTTT.

The chain is built from TRBV5-1 and TRBJ1-4; 8 bases agree with TRBD1. J was trimmed by 6 bases and V by 4 bases; bases with no gene match: 8. The CDR3 totals 15 residues. Germline CDR1 SGHRS, CDR2 YFSETQ. CDR3 DNA: TGCGCCAGCAGCCTCTTCAGGGGGCGCGATGAAAAACTGTTTTTT. It specifies CASSLFRGRDEKLFF.

Only a few counts were recorded for this clone. This rearrangement joins TRBV11-2 to TRBJ1-5; TRBD1 is a possible D gene (6 bases). The CDR3 is 15 amino acids. From germline, CDR1 is SGHAT and CDR2 FQNNGV. Trimming left V 3 bases short and J 4 bases short, with 13 bases between. CDR3: CASSFEDSRNQPQHF. DNA of the CDR3: TGTGCCAGCAGCTTCGAGGACAGCCGAAATCAGCCCCAGCATTTT.

This chain uses TRBV5-8 with TRBJ2-7, with TRBD1 identical over 9 bases. The CDR3 loop spans 14 amino acids. The junction had 3 bases not matched to a gene; V was cut back by 2 bases and J by 3 bases. Germline CDR1 and CDR2: SGHTS and YDEGEE. The CDR3: CASSFGTGSYEQYF. The CDR3 DNA reads TGTGCCAGCAGCTTCGGGACAGGGAGCTACGAGCAGTACTTC.

The rearrangement uses TRBV11-3 and TRBJ1-2; D is unclear. Germline V lookup: CDR1 SGHNT, CDR2 YENEEA. Trimming shortened V by 5 bases and J by 6 bases, and 10 bases separated the two germline ends. This CDR3 contains 12 residues. As DNA, the CDR3 is TGTGCCAGCAGCCTACTCGAGAATGGCTACACCTTC. Its translation: CASSLLENGYTF. The full variable domain, completed using reference TRBV11-3 and TRBJ1-2, is EAGVVQSPRYKIIEKKQPVAFWCNPISGHNTLYWYLQNLGQGPELLIRYENEEAVDDSQLPKDRFSAERLKGVDSTLKIQPAELGDSAVYLCASSLLENGYTFGSGTRLTVV.

V gene TRBV5-4 combines with J gene TRBJ1-3; a weak D match, TRBD1 (5 bases). The CDR3 totals 14 residues. V lost 0 bases and J lost 2, with 6 bases in between. From germline, CDR1 is SGHNT and CDR2 YYREEE (reference sequence). CDR3: CASSLEQAGNTIYF. The CDR3 region has the DNA TGTGCCAGCAGCTTGGAACAGGCTGGAAACACCATATATTTT.

Points on this clone: One end of the junction varies from germline; a read error may be responsible. This chain links TRBV27 with TRBJ2-5; 12 bases align to TRBD2. The CDR3 spans 16 residues. Germline V lookup: CDR1 MNHEY, CDR2 SMNVEV (reference sequence). CDR3 in amino acids: CANSFMTSGSRETQYF. The CDR3 DNA sequence: TGTGCCAACAGTTTCATGACTAGCGGGAGTCGGGAGACCCAGTACTTC.

The rearrangement uses TRBV25-1 and TRBJ2-4, with D possibly TRBD1 on 6 matching bases. The CDR3 has 13 residues. Germline lookup yields CDR1 MGHDK and CDR2 SYGVNS. V lost 4 bases, J lost 11 bases, and 15 bases lay in between. The CDR3 coding sequence is TGTGCCAGCAGTGGGTCGGCAGGGGAGTTTCAGTACTTC. Translation gives CASSGSAGEFQYF.

CDR3 nucleotide sequence: TGTGCCAGCAGCTTTAAACAGGGGATGCATGGCTACACCTTC. This sequence encodes CASSFKQGMHGYTF. The chain couples TRBV7-8 to TRBJ1-2; 7 bases match TRBD1. Germline V gives CDR1 SGHVS, CDR2 FQNEAQ. The V gene end was trimmed by 3 bases and the J gene end by 6 bases; junction bases not matched to a gene: 7. There are 14 residues in the CDR3.

This rearrangement joins TRBV7-8 to TRBJ2-1; TRBD1 matches 9 bases. The CDR3 extends over 15 amino acids. The junction had 3 bases not matched to a gene; V was cut back by 1 base and J by 5 bases. CDR1 is SGHVS and CDR2 is FQNEAQ in the germline V gene. In nucleotides, the CDR3 is TGTGCCAGCAGCTTAGGGGACAGGGACCACAATGAGCAGTTCTTC. It specifies CASSLGDRDHNEQFF.

This chain joins TRBV24-1 and TRBJ2-5; 7 positions match TRBD1. This CDR3 is built from 15 residues. The junction had 6 bases not matched to a gene; V was cut back by 3 bases and J by 3 bases. Germline V lookup: CDR1 KGHDR, CDR2 SFDVKD. DNA for the CDR3: TGTGCCACCAGTGATCCACAGGGGCCTGAAGAGACCCAGTACTTC. It codes for CATSDPQGPEETQYF.

This clone was counted a few times. J is TRBJ2-7 and V is TRBV6-5, with D tentatively TRBD1 (6 bases). Germline V lookup: CDR1 MNHEY, CDR2 SVGAGI. Trimming took 7 bases from V and 0 from J, leaving 13 bases between them. The CDR3 contains 14 residues. CDR3 nucleotides: TGTGCCAGCACCTGGGACATGAACTCCTACGAGCAGTACTTC. It is translated as CASTWDMNSYEQYF.

V usage is TRBV21-1 and J usage is TRBJ2-7; the table names TRBD1, a call not compared with the DNA. TRBV21-1 is marked as a pseudogene. The CDR3 length is 14 residues. Written as DNA, the CDR3 is TGTGCCAGCAGCCAGACAGGGTATCAGTACGAGCAGTACTTC. Protein product: CASSQTGYQYEQYF.